This T cell receptor beta chain was sequenced during a study of blood T cells in healthy people across ages. Trimming pared 5 bases from V and 4 bases from J, leaving 17 bases between. CDR1 and CDR2 (germline): SGHAT, FQNNGV. The CDR3 is 15 amino acids. The second PCR ran roughly 7 to 11 cycles with a sample-barcoded 5' primer and J-beta primers. From the 5' RACE reads, TCRdb called clonotypes with MiXCR, one entry per CDR3 protein. The sample holds 1.2 million to 1.5 million distinct CDR3 sequences, 35% to 45% seen once. The V call is TRBV11-2, the J call TRBJ2-5, with D possibly being TRBD1 (6 bases). Sequencing was done on a sample of blood. This receptor was obtained from a woman in her late teens or twenties in good health. In nucleotides, the CDR3 is TGTGCCAGCAGCCTCCTACCGACAGGACGAGAGACCCAGTACTTC. Amino acid sequence: CASSLLPTGRETQYF.